This paragraph reports one TCR beta chain. The clone's antigen remains unknown. No base-level quality is on record; no much larger clone is a single base apart. This sample was included in a study of blood T cell repertoires in COVID-19 (dated by TCRdb to 2018 to 2020). Concerning the study at large: Samples covering the acute and convalescent phases of COVID-19 were provided by collaborators in the United States, Italy and Spain. Sample metadata almost always included a de-identified subject ID, COVID-19 status, age in years and sex. HLA class I and class II types, where available, came from metadata supplied by the sample provider rather than from assay-based typing. The repertoires were made available in a free public database intended to serve as a resource for research on the immune response to SARS-CoV-2. Deeply sampled blood TCRbeta repertoires from subjects exposed to, actively infected with, or recovered from COVID-19 were included in the dataset. The material from the prospective study consisted of cDNA or gDNA derived from T cells, B-cell-depleted T cells, or PBMCs. The samples were drawn from two sources: the first 160 participants of the ongoing ImmuneRACE study, and about 1,300 subjects contributed by 6 global collaborators.

TCRbeta CDR3 regions were amplified from genomic DNA by means of the immunoSEQ Assay, a bias-controlled multiplex PCR. Processing in the source paper ran as follows. The number of nucleated cells in each sample was estimated by amplification of reference gene primers within the assay. Sequence reads were collapsed and filtered to measure the absolute abundance of every unique TCRbeta CDR3 rearrangement. For each sample, productive Simpson clonality was calculated as the square root of Simpson's diversity index over productive rearrangements. What TCRdb holds here is the immuneACCESS table cut down to in-frame rearrangements. Part of the clones is not present; checked against another copy, under half of the missing clones reflect an unresolved V gene, and the others are unexplained. V and J calls and clone size follow that table, whereas D and trimming were derived from the DNA. In all, the sample holds some 200,000 clones, and around nine tenths of those were seen once. Roughly 3.9% of the sample is in the top ten clones.

There are 15 amino acids in the CDR3, from cysteine to phenylalanine inclusive. The entry retains the CDR3 DNA only, 45 bases that are in frame from base 1. Reading the germline V gene (reference sequence) gives CDR1 LNHDA and CDR2 SQIVND. Relative to germline, V is missing 8 bases and J is missing 0 bases, with 4 bases of the junction outside any gene match. Results the study describes overall, beyond this receptor: The amount of clinical and demographic metadata varied by source and participant and was provided uncurated.

Each collaborating institution followed its own protocols to collect whole blood in K2EDTA tubes. For TCRbeta analysis, collaborators shipped samples as frozen whole blood, isolated PBMCs, or DNA extracted from either of those sample types. Rearrangement joined TRBV19 to TRBJ2-6, with 7 bases matching TRBD1. This sequence originates from a man younger than 30 with active or convalescent COVID-19. Sequencing was performed on peripheral blood. The DNA sequence is given as TGTGCCAGTTCGACAGGGACCTCTGGGGCCAACGTCCTGACTTTC. Translated, it gives CASSTGTSGANVLTF.